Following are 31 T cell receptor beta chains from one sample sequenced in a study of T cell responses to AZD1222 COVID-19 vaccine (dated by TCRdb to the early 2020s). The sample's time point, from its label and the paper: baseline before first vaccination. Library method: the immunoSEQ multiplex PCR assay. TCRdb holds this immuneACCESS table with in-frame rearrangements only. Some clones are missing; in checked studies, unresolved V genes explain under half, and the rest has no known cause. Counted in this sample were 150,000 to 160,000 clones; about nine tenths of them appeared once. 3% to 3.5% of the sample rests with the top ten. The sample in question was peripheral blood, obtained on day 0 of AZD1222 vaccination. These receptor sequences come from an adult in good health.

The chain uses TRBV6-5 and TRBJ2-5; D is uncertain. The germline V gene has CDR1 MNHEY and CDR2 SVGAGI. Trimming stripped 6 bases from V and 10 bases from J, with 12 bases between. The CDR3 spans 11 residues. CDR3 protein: CASSRGDVQYF. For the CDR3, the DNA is TGTGCCAGCAGCCGTGGGGATGTCCAGTACTTC.

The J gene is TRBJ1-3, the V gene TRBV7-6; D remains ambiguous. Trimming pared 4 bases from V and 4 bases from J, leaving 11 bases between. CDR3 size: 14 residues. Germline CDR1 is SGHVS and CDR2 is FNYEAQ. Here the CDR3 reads CASSSLGSGNTIYF. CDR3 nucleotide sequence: TGTGCCAGCAGCTCCCTGGGATCCGGAAACACCATATATTTT.

CDR3: CASSEAGHSNQPQHF. The CDR3 DNA reads TGTGCCAGCAGTGAAGCTGGGCATAGCAATCAGCCCCAGCATTTT. The rearrangement joins TRBV6-1 to TRBJ1-5, with no clear D. The CDR3 has 15 residues. The V gene's germline CDR1 is MNHNS and CDR2 SASEGT. V was clipped by 0 bases and J by 0 bases, with 6 bases between them.

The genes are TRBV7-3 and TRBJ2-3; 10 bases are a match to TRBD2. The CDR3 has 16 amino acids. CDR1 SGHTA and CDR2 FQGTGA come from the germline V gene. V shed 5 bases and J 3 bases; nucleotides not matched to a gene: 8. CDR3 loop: CASSPRVAGGTDTQYF. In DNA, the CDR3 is TGTGCCAGCAGCCCCCGGGTAGCGGGGGGTACAGATACGCAGTATTTT.

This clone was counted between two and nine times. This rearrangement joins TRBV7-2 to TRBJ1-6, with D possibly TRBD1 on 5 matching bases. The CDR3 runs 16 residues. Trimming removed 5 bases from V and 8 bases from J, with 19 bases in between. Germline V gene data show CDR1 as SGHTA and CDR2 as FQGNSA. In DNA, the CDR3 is TGTGCCAGCAGCCCCACGGGTGGGCAGGGATATTCACCCCTCCACTTT. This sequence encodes CASSPTGGQGYSPLHF.

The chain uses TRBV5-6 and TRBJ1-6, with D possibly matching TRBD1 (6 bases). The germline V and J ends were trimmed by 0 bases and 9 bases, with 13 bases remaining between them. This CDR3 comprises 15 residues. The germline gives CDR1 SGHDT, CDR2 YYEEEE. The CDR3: CASSLGPGAGSPLHF. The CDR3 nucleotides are TGTGCCAGCAGCTTGGGCCCGGGGGCGGGTTCACCCCTCCACTTT.

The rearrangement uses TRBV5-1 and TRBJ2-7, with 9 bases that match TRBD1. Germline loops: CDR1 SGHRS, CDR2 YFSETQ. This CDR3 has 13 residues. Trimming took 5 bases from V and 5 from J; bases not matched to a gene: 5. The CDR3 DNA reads TGCGCCAGCAGAACCGGGACAGGGAACGAGCAGTACTTC. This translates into CASRTGTGNEQYF. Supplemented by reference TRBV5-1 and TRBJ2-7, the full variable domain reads KAGVTQTPRYLIKTRGQQVTLSCSPISGHRSVSWYQQTPGQGLQFLFEYFSETQRNKGNFPGRFSGRQFSNSRSEMNVSTLELGDSALYLCASRTGTGNEQYFGPGTRLTVT.

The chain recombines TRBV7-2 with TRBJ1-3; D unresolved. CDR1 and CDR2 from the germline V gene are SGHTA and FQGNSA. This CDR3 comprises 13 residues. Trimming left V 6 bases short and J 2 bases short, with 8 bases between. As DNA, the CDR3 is TGTGCCAGCAGTAAAGAGGCTGGAAACACCATATATTTT. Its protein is CASSKEAGNTIYF.

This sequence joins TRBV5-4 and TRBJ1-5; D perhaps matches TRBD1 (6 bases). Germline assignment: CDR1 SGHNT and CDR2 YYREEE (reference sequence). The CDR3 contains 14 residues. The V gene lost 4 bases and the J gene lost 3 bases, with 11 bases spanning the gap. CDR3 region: CASSVQGTNQPQHF. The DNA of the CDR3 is TGTGCCAGCAGCGTGCAGGGGACCAATCAGCCCCAGCATTTT.

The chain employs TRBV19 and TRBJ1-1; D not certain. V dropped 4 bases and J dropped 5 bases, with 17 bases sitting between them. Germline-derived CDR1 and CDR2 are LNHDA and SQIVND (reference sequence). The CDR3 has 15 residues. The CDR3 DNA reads TGTGCCAGTAGTACGATGACTAAGAGGAGGACTGAAGCTTTCTTT. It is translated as CASSTMTKRRTEAFF.

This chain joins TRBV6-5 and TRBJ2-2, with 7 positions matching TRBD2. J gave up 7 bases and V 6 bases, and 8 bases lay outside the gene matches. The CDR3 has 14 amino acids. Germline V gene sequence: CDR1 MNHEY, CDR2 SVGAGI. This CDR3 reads CASRASGVVGELFF. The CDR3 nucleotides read TGTGCCAGCAGGGCGAGCGGGGTAGTCGGGGAGCTGTTTTTT.

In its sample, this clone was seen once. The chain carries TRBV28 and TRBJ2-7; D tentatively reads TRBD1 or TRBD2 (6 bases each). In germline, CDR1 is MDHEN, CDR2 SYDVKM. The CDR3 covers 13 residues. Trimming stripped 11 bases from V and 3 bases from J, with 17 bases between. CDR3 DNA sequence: TGTGCCCTGCTGGGTCGGGGGCACTACGAGCAGTACTTC. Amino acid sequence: CALLGRGHYEQYF.

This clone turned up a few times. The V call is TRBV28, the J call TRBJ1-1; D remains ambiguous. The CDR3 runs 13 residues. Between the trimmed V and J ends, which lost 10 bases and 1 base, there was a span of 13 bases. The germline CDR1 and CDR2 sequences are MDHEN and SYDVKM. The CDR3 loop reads CAITIGGNTEAFF. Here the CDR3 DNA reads TGTGCCATCACCATTGGAGGGAACACTGAAGCTTTCTTT.

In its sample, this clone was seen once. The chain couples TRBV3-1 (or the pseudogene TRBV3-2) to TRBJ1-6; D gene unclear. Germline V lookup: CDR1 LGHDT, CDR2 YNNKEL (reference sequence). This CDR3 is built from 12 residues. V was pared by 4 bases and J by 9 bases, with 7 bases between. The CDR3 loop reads CASSLLGSPLHF. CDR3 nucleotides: TGTGCCAGCAGCCTCCTAGGTTCACCCCTCCACTTT.

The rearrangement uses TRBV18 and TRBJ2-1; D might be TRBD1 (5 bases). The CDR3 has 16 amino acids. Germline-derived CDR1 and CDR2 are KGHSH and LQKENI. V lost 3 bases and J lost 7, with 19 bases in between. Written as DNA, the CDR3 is TGTGCCAGCTCACCTCCAGGGATTTCCTTCTTAAATGAGCAGTTCTTC. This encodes CASSPPGISFLNEQFF.

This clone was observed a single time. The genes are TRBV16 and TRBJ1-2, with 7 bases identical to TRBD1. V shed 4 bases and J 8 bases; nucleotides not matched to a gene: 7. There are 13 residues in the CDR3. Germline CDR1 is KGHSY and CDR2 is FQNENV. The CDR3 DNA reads TGTGCCAGCAGCCTGGGACAGTCCTACGGCTACACCTTC. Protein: CASSLGQSYGYTF.

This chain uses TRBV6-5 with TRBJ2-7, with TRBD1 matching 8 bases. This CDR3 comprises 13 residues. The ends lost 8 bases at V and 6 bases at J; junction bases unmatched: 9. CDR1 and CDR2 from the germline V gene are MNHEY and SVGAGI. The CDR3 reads CASGQGPSSEQYF. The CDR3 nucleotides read TGTGCCAGCGGACAGGGCCCTAGTAGCGAGCAGTACTTC.

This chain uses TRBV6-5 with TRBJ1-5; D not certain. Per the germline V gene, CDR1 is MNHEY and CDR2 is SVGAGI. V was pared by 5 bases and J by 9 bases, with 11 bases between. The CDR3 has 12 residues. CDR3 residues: CASSRTLTPQHF. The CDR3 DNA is TGTGCCAGCAGTCGGACCCTCACGCCCCAGCATTTT.

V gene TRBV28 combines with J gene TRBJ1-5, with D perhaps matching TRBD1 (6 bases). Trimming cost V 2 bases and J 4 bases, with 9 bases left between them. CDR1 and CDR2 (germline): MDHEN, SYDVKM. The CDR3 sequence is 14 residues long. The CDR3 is CASSLQGHNQPQHF. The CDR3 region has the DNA TGTGCCAGCAGTTTACAGGGGCATAATCAGCCCCAGCATTTT.

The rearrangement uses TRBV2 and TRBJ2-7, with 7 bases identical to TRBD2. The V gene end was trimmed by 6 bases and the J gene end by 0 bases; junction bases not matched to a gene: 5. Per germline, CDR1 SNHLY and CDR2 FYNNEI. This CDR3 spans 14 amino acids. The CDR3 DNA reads TGTGCCAGCAGAACGGGGGGAAGCTCCTACGAGCAGTACTTC. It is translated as CASRTGGSSYEQYF.

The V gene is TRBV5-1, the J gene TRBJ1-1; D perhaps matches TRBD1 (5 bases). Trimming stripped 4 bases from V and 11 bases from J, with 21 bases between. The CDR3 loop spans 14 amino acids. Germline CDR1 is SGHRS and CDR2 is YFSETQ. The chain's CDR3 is CASSVTADGLDAFF. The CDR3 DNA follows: TGCGCCAGCAGCGTGACAGCAGACGGTTTGGACGCTTTCTTT.

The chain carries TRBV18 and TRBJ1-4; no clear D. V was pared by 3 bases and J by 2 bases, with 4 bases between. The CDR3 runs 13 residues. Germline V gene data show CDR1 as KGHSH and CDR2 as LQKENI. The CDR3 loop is CASSPPTNEKLFF. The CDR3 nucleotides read TGTGCCAGCTCACCCCCCACTAATGAAAAACTGTTTTTT.

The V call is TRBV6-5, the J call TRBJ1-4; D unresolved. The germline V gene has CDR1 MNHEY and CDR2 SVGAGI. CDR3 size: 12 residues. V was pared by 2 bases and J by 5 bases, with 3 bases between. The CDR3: CASSYRNEKLFF. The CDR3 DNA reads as TGTGCCAGCAGTTACAGAAATGAAAAACTGTTTTTT.

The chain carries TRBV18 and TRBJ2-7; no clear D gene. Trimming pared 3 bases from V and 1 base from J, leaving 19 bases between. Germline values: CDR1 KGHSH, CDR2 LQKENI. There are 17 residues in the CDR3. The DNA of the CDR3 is TGTGCCAGCTCACCGACACCTAGGGTCTTATTTTCCTACGAGCAGTACTTC. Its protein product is CASSPTPRVLFSYEQYF.

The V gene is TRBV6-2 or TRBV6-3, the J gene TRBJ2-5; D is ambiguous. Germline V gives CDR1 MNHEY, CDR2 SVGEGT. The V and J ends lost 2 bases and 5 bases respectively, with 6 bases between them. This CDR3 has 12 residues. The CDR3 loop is CASSYGGETQYF. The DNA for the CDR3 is TGTGCCAGCAGTTACGGCGGTGAGACCCAGTACTTC.

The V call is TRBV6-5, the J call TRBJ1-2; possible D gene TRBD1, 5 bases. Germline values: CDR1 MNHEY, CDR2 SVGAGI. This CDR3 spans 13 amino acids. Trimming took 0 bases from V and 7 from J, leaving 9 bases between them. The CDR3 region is CASSYSGVGGYTF. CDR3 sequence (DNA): TGTGCCAGCAGTTACTCAGGGGTGGGTGGCTACACCTTC.

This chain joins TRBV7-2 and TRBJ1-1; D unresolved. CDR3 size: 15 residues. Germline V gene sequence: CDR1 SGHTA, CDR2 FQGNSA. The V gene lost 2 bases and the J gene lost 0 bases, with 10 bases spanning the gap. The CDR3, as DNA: TGTGCCAGCAGCTTAATGGGCAATGTGAACACTGAAGCTTTCTTT. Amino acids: CASSLMGNVNTEAFF.

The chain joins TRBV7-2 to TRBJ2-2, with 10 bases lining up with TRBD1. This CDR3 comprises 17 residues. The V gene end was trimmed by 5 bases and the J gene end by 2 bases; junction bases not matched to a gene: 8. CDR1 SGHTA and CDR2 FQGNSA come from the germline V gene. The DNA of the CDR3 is TGTGCCAGCAGCGTCCGACAGGGGGCAATCAACACCGGGGAGCTGTTTTTT. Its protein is CASSVRQGAINTGELFF.

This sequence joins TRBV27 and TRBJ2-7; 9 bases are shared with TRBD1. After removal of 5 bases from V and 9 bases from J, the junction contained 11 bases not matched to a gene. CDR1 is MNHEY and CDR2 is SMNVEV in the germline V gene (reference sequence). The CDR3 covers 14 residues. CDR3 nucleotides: TGTGCCAGCAGTCTTGGGACAGGGATCTCGGGGCAGTACTTC. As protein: CASSLGTGISGQYF.

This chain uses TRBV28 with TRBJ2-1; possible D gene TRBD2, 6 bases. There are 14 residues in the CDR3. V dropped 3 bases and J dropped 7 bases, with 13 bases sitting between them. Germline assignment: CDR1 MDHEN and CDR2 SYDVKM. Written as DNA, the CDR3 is TGTGCCAGCAGTTTTATGGAGGGTAGGAATGAGCAGTTCTTC. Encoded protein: CASSFMEGRNEQFF.

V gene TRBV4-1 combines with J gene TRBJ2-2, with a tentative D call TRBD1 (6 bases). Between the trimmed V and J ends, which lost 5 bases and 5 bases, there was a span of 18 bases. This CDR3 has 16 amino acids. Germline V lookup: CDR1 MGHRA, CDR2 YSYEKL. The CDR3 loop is CASSERQVHGTGELFF. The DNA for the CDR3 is TGCGCCAGCAGCGAGAGACAGGTCCACGGAACCGGGGAGCTGTTTTTT.